The rows below give T cell receptor beta chains drawn from one sample of a study of beta chain features in type 1 diabetes. The repertoire was sequenced with immunoSEQ multiplex PCR; TCRdb's copy has only in-frame clones and lacks some. This table has hundreds of thousands of clones, around 15% appearing once. The source material was naive CD4+ T cells from blood. Receptors originate from a man aged 18 to 29 with type 1 diabetes. CDR3s include the opening cysteine and the closing phenylalanine or tryptophan. A D gene is named only where the DNA matches it firmly. Expanded clones get a size class; other rows say once, few or many, or leave the size out.

clone size: -; V gene: TRBV9; J gene: TRBJ2-7; D gene: TRBD1; CDR3 DNA: TGTGCCAGCAGCGTAGAGGGACAGGCGAGCTCCTACGAGCAGTACTTC; CDR3 protein: CASSVEGQASSYEQYF
clone size: -; V gene: TRBV28; J gene: TRBJ2-5; D gene: -; CDR3 DNA: TGTGCCAGCAGTGGGTCCAACACAGGAGATGAAGAGACCCAGTACTTC; CDR3 protein: CASSGSNTGDEETQYF
clone size: few; V gene: TRBV30; J gene: TRBJ1-1; D gene: -; CDR3 DNA: TGTGCCTGGAGTGGGGGTGTTGACACTGAAGCTTTCTTT; CDR3 protein: CAWSGGVDTEAFF
clone size: -; V gene: TRBV5-1; J gene: TRBJ2-3; D gene: -; CDR3 DNA: TGCGCCAGCAGCTCAAGACAGGACACAGATACGCAGTATTTT; CDR3 protein: CASSSRQDTDTQYF
clone size: -; V gene: TRBV7-2; J gene: TRBJ1-2; D gene: TRBD1; CDR3 DNA: TGTGCCAGCAGCACCCGACAGGGAGGGGGCTACACCTTC; CDR3 protein: CASSTRQGGGYTF
clone size: -; V gene: TRBV5-1; J gene: TRBJ2-3; D gene: TRBD1; CDR3 DNA: TGCGCCAGCACTCCCATAATCAGGGGGCTAGGCACAGATACGCAGTATTTT; CDR3 protein: CASTPIIRGLGTDTQYF
clone size: -; V gene: TRBV5-6; J gene: TRBJ1-1; D gene: -; CDR3 DNA: TGTGCCAGCAGCTTTCAGGATGAAGCTTTCTTT; CDR3 protein: CASSFQDEAFF
clone size: few; V gene: TRBV6-5; J gene: TRBJ1-1; D gene: -; CDR3 DNA: TGTGCCAGCATGAAACTCATGAACACTGAAGCTTTCTTT; CDR3 protein: CASMKLMNTEAFF
clone size: -; V gene: TRBV29-1; J gene: TRBJ1-3; D gene: -; CDR3 DNA: TGCAGCGTTGAAGATCCGGGAACCGGCTCGGGGAACACCATATATTTT; CDR3 protein: CSVEDPGTGSGNTIYF
clone size: few; V gene: TRBV6-6; J gene: TRBJ1-2; D gene: -; CDR3 DNA: TGTGCCAGCAGCCGAGCGGGGGGCTACACCTTC; CDR3 protein: CASSRAGGYTF
clone size: -; V gene: TRBV6-6; J gene: TRBJ2-1; D gene: -; CDR3 DNA: TGTGCCAGCAACACACTCCGGGACATTCACAATGAGCAGTTCTTC; CDR3 protein: CASNTLRDIHNEQFF
clone size: -; V gene: TRBV9; J gene: TRBJ2-4; D gene: -; CDR3 DNA: TGTGCCAGCAGCGTAGCGGCCCAATCCACAGACATTCAGTACTTC; CDR3 protein: CASSVAAQSTDIQYF
clone size: few; V gene: TRBV10-3; J gene: TRBJ1-4; D gene: TRBD1; CDR3 DNA: TGTGCCATCAGTGCCTCCCAGGGGGCGCGTGAAAAACTGTTTTTT; CDR3 protein: CAISASQGAREKLFF
clone size: -; V gene: TRBV28; J gene: TRBJ2-3; D gene: TRBD2; CDR3 DNA: TGTGCCAGCAGTTCCACGGGACTAGCGGGGGGCACGGATACGCAGTATTTT; CDR3 protein: CASSSTGLAGGTDTQYF
clone size: few; V gene: TRBV5-1; J gene: TRBJ2-2; D gene: -; CDR3 DNA: TGCGCCAGCAGCCTGTACGAGGGGCTGGGCGGGGAGCTGTTTTTT; CDR3 protein: CASSLYEGLGGELFF
clone size: few; V gene: TRBV7-9; J gene: TRBJ1-1; D gene: -; CDR3 DNA: TGTGCCAGCAGCCCGTCGGAAGATGAAGCTTTCTTT; CDR3 protein: CASSPSEDEAFF
clone size: few; V gene: TRBV2; J gene: TRBJ1-2; D gene: TRBD1; CDR3 DNA: TGTGCCAGCAGTGAATTTTCCCAGGGGGGCTATGGCTACACCTTC; CDR3 protein: CASSEFSQGGYGYTF
clone size: -; V gene: TRBV27; J gene: TRBJ2-3; D gene: TRBD1; CDR3 DNA: TGTGCCAGCAGACCGGGACAGTACACAGATACGCAGTATTTT; CDR3 protein: CASRPGQYTDTQYF
clone size: -; V gene: TRBV30; J gene: TRBJ1-2; D gene: -; CDR3 DNA: TGTGCCTGGAGTGTCGGCGAGGGTGGCTACACCTTC; CDR3 protein: CAWSVGEGGYTF
clone size: few; V gene: TRBV25-1; J gene: TRBJ1-4; D gene: TRBD1; CDR3 DNA: TGTGCCAGCAGTGCCACCCGACAGGGTAAAAAACTGTTTTTT; CDR3 protein: CASSATRQGKKLFF
clone size: -; V gene: TRBV11-2; J gene: TRBJ1-1; D gene: TRBD1; CDR3 DNA: TGTGCCAGCAGCTCCCTCGCGGAGGGGGCAGGTACTGAAGCTTTCTTT; CDR3 protein: CASSSLAEGAGTEAFF
clone size: -; V gene: TRBV9; J gene: TRBJ2-5; D gene: TRBD1; CDR3 DNA: TGTGCCAGCAGTGTGGGGGACAGCAAGTACTTC; CDR3 protein: CASSVGDSKYF
clone size: -; V gene: TRBV9; J gene: TRBJ2-7; D gene: -; CDR3 DNA: TGTGCCAGCAGCGTAGATTACGGGGACTACGAGCAGTACTTC; CDR3 protein: CASSVDYGDYEQYF
clone size: -; V gene: TRBV27; J gene: TRBJ2-7; D gene: -; CDR3 DNA: TGTGCCAGCTCAAAGGGGTACGGATTTGGGGCCTACGAGCAGTACTTC; CDR3 protein: CASSKGYGFGAYEQYF
clone size: -; V gene: TRBV11-3; J gene: TRBJ2-3; D gene: -; CDR3 DNA: TGTGCCAGCAGCTTACCAGCAGCAGATACGCAGTATTTT; CDR3 protein: CASSLPAADTQYF
clone size: few; V gene: TRBV9; J gene: TRBJ1-5; D gene: -; CDR3 DNA: TGTGCCAGCAGCGTAGGATTCAATCAGCCCCAGCATTTT; CDR3 protein: CASSVGFNQPQHF
clone size: -; V gene: TRBV12-5; J gene: TRBJ2-3; D gene: TRBD1; CDR3 DNA: TGTGCTAGTGGTCCTTATTCGGGACAGGGGGCAGATACGCAGTATTTT; CDR3 protein: CASGPYSGQGADTQYF
clone size: few; V gene: TRBV11-2; J gene: TRBJ2-1; D gene: -; CDR3 DNA: TGTGCCAGCAGTTCAGACAGCATCAACTCCTACAATGAGCAGTTCTTC; CDR3 protein: CASSSDSINSYNEQFF
clone size: -; V gene: TRBV25-1; J gene: TRBJ1-4; D gene: -; CDR3 DNA: TGTGCCAGCAACCGAGAAATTGGAGAAAAACTGTTTTTT; CDR3 protein: CASNREIGEKLFF
clone size: few; V gene: TRBV28; J gene: TRBJ2-1; D gene: -; CDR3 DNA: TGTGCCAGCAGTTTAAGCTTCGGGATTTCCTCCTACAATGAGCAGTTCTTC; CDR3 protein: CASSLSFGISSYNEQFF
clone size: few; V gene: TRBV19; J gene: TRBJ2-3; D gene: TRBD1; CDR3 DNA: TGTGCCAGTAGTACACAACAGGGGATCCCCACAGATACGCAGTATTTT; CDR3 protein: CASSTQQGIPTDTQYF
clone size: -; V gene: TRBV4-1; J gene: TRBJ1-2; D gene: -; CDR3 DNA: TGCGCCAGCAGCCAAGTTCCACAGGGTAACTATGGCTACACCTTC; CDR3 protein: CASSQVPQGNYGYTF
clone size: -; V gene: TRBV7-7; J gene: TRBJ2-3; D gene: -; CDR3 DNA: TGTGCTAGCAGCTTAGGACCCAGGGTAGGGGATACGCAGTATTTT; CDR3 protein: CASSLGPRVGDTQYF
clone size: few; V gene: TRBV30; J gene: TRBJ2-7; D gene: -; CDR3 DNA: TGTGCCTGCAGTGGATTATACGAGCAGTACTTC; CDR3 protein: CACSGLYEQYF
clone size: few; V gene: TRBV5-1; J gene: TRBJ2-5; D gene: -; CDR3 DNA: TGCGCCAGCAGCCCTCGGACAGGAGGGGAGACCCAGTACTTC; CDR3 protein: CASSPRTGGETQYF
clone size: few; V gene: TRBV5-5; J gene: TRBJ2-1; D gene: -; CDR3 DNA: TGTGCCAGCAGCTACGACAGTTTCTACAATGAGCAGTTCTTC; CDR3 protein: CASSYDSFYNEQFF
clone size: -; V gene: TRBV6-5; J gene: TRBJ1-1; D gene: TRBD1; CDR3 DNA: TGTGCCAGCAGTGTACAGGGGGCGAACACTGAAGCTTTCTTT; CDR3 protein: CASSVQGANTEAFF
clone size: -; V gene: TRBV30; J gene: TRBJ2-7; D gene: -; CDR3 DNA: TGTGCCTGGAGCGCTAGGTACGAGCAGTACTTC; CDR3 protein: CAWSARYEQYF
clone size: -; V gene: TRBV5-1; J gene: TRBJ2-5; D gene: -; CDR3 DNA: TGCGCCAGCAGCTTGGAGGGTCCGATCGTCCAAGAGACCCAGTACTTC; CDR3 protein: CASSLEGPIVQETQYF
clone size: few; V gene: TRBV29-1; J gene: TRBJ1-1; D gene: -; CDR3 DNA: TGCAGCGCCGGGACGGCTTTCTTT; CDR3 protein: CSAGTAFF
clone size: few; V gene: TRBV9; J gene: TRBJ1-2; D gene: -; CDR3 DNA: TGTGCCAGCAGCGTAGGGGGACAAAGCTATGGCTACACCTTC; CDR3 protein: CASSVGGQSYGYTF
clone size: few; V gene: TRBV7-7; J gene: TRBJ2-3; D gene: -; CDR3 DNA: TGTGCTAGCAGCCCAGGTCCGGGGGTGGCAGATACGCAGTATTTT; CDR3 protein: CASSPGPGVADTQYF
clone size: few; V gene: TRBV15; J gene: TRBJ1-1; D gene: TRBD1; CDR3 DNA: TGTGCCACCATCTCGGGACAGGAGAACACTGAAGCTTTCTTT; CDR3 protein: CATISGQENTEAFF
clone size: few; V gene: TRBV13; J gene: TRBJ2-5; D gene: TRBD1; CDR3 DNA: TGTGCCAGCAGCTCAATGGCCGGACAGGGGGGGATCATCCAAGAGACCCAGTACTTC; CDR3 protein: CASSSMAGQGGIIQETQYF
clone size: few; V gene: TRBV11-3; J gene: TRBJ1-1; D gene: -; CDR3 DNA: TGTGCCAGCAGCTCCCGAATGAACACTGAAGCTTTCTTT; CDR3 protein: CASSSRMNTEAFF
clone size: once; V gene: TRBV6-6; J gene: TRBJ2-7; D gene: TRBD1; CDR3 DNA: TGTGCCAGCAGGCCAACGGCGGGACAGGAAGACTACGAGCAGTACTTC; CDR3 protein: CASRPTAGQEDYEQYF
clone size: -; V gene: TRBV7-9; J gene: TRBJ1-5; D gene: -; CDR3 DNA: TGTGCCAGCACCTGGGGCGGGGGCGATCAGCCCCAGCATTTT; CDR3 protein: CASTWGGGDQPQHF
clone size: few; V gene: TRBV30; J gene: TRBJ1-4; D gene: TRBD1; CDR3 DNA: TGTGCCTTGGACAGGATTAATGAAAAACTGTTTTTT; CDR3 protein: CALDRINEKLFF
clone size: -; V gene: TRBV2; J gene: TRBJ1-1; D gene: -; CDR3 DNA: TGTGCCAGCACCGAGCGGGGTAACACTGAAGCTTTCTTT; CDR3 protein: CASTERGNTEAFF
clone size: few; V gene: TRBV12-5; J gene: TRBJ2-3; D gene: -; CDR3 DNA: TGTGCTAGTGGTTTCGGAGGGGGTGGCACAGATACGCAGTATTTT; CDR3 protein: CASGFGGGGTDTQYF
clone size: -; V gene: TRBV30; J gene: TRBJ2-5; D gene: TRBD1; CDR3 DNA: TGTGCCTGGAGTAGGACAGGACCTTATATCGGGACGAGGGAGACCCAGTACTTC; CDR3 protein: CAWSRTGPYIGTRETQYF
clone size: few; V gene: TRBV29-1; J gene: TRBJ2-7; D gene: TRBD2; CDR3 DNA: TGCAGCGCCACGGGGGGAGAGGTATATAGAGGCGAGCAGTACTTC; CDR3 protein: CSATGGEVYRGEQYF
clone size: few; V gene: TRBV18; J gene: TRBJ1-4; D gene: -; CDR3 DNA: TGTGCCAGCTCCCTCGGGACAAATGAAAAACTGTTTTTT; CDR3 protein: CASSLGTNEKLFF
clone size: -; V gene: TRBV15; J gene: TRBJ1-5; D gene: -; CDR3 DNA: TGTGCCACCGCCCCGGGGGCCGGGGGGCCCAATCAGCCCCAGCATTTT; CDR3 protein: CATAPGAGGPNQPQHF
clone size: few; V gene: TRBV5-6; J gene: TRBJ2-1; D gene: TRBD2; CDR3 DNA: TGTGCCAGCAGCTCCTCTAGGCCGGGGGGACCCTACAATGAGCAGTTCTTC; CDR3 protein: CASSSSRPGGPYNEQFF
clone size: -; V gene: TRBV18; J gene: TRBJ2-7; D gene: -; CDR3 DNA: TGTGCCAGCTCGGGGGGCCCGGTTATCGCCTACGAGCAGTACTTC; CDR3 protein: CASSGGPVIAYEQYF
clone size: -; V gene: TRBV5-1; J gene: TRBJ1-1; D gene: TRBD1; CDR3 DNA: TGCGCCAGCAGCTTCACAGGGGAAAATACTGAAGCTTTCTTT; CDR3 protein: CASSFTGENTEAFF
clone size: few; V gene: TRBV6-5; J gene: TRBJ1-1; D gene: -; CDR3 DNA: TGTGCCAGCAGTTACCTCGGCGGGAACACTGAAGCTTTCTTT; CDR3 protein: CASSYLGGNTEAFF
clone size: -; V gene: TRBV30; J gene: TRBJ1-1; D gene: -; CDR3 DNA: TGTGCCTGGAGTGTACTGGTCAACACTGAAGCTTTCTTT; CDR3 protein: CAWSVLVNTEAFF
clone size: few; V gene: TRBV18; J gene: TRBJ2-7; D gene: TRBD1; CDR3 DNA: TGTGCCAGCTCACTCCGGGACAGGGCCCACGAGCAGTACTTC; CDR3 protein: CASSLRDRAHEQYF